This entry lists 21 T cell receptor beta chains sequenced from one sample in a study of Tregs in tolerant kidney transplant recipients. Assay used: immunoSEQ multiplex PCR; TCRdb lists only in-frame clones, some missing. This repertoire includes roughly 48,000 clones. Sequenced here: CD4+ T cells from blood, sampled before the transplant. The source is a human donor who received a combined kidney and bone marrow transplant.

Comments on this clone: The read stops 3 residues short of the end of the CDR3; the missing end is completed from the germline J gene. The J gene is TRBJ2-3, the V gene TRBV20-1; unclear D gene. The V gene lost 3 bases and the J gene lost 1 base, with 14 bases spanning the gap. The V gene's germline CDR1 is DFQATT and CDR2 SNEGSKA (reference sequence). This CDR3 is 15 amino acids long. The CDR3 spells CSASNPSDRTDTQYF. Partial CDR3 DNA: TGCAGTGCTAGTAATCCCAGCGACCGCACAGATACG.

The CDR3 bases that were read are TGCAGTGTCGTGCGCGACAGCATCTATGGC. This encodes CSVVRDSIYG. The full CDR3 is CSVVRDSIYGYTF. The chain links TRBV20-1 to TRBJ1-2, with a tentative D call TRBD1 (5 bases). The read ends 3 residues shy of where the CDR3 ends; the end is completed using the germline J gene. Between the trimmed V and J ends, which lost 7 bases and 4 bases, there was a span of 16 bases. Germline CDR1 reads DFQATT; CDR2 reads SNEGSKA (reference sequence). This CDR3 contains 13 residues.

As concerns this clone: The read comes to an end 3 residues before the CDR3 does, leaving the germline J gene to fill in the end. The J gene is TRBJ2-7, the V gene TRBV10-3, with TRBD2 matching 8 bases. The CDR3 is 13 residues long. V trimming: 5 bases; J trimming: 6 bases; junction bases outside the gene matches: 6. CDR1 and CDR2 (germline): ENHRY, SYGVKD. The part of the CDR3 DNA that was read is TGTGCCATCAGTAATAGCGGGACCCCCGAG. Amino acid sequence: CAISNSGTPE. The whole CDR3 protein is CAISNSGTPEQYF.

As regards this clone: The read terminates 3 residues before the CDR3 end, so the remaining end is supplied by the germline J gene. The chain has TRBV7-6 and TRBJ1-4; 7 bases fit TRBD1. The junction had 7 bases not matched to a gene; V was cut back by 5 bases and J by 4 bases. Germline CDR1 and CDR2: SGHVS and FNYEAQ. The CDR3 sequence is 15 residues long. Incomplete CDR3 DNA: TGTGCCAGCAGCGATCCGACAGGGAGTAATGAAAAA. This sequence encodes CASSDPTGSNEK. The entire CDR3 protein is CASSDPTGSNEKLFF.

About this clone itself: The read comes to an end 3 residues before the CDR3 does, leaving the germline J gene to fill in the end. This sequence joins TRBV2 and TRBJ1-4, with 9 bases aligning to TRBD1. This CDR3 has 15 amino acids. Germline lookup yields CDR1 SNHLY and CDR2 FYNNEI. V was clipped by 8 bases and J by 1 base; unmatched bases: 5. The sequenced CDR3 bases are TGTGCCAGCGGGGGACAGGGTAGAACTAATGAAAAA. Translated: CASGGQGRTNEK. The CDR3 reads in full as CASGGQGRTNEKLFF.

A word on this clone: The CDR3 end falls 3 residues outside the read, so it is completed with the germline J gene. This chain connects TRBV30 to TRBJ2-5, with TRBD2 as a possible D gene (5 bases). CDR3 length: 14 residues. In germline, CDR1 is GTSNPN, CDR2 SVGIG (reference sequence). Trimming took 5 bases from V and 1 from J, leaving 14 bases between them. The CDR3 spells CAWAPTSLQETQYF. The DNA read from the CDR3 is TGTGCCTGGGCCCCTACTAGTCTCCAAGAGACC.

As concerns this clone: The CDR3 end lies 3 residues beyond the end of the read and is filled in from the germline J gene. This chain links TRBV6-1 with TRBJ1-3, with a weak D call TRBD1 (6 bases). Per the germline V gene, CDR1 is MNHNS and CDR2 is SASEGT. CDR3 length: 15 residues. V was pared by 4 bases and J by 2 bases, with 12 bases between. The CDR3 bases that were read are TGTGCCAGCAGTGGAACAGGGTGGACTGGAAACACC. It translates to CASSGTGWTGNT. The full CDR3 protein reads CASSGTGWTGNTIYF.

CDR3 sequence reads: CSVTSTSGSLDEQFF. CDR3 DNA, as far as it was read: TGCAGCGTTACCTCGACTAGCGGGAGTTTAGATGAG. This chain uses TRBV29-1 with TRBJ2-1, with TRBD2 matching 12 bases. The observed sequence ends 3 residues before the CDR3 terminus, with the missing tail filled in from the germline J gene. In germline, CDR1 is SQVTM, CDR2 ANQGSEA. This CDR3 spans 15 amino acids. Trimming cost V 5 bases and J 8 bases; bases outside gene matches: 10.

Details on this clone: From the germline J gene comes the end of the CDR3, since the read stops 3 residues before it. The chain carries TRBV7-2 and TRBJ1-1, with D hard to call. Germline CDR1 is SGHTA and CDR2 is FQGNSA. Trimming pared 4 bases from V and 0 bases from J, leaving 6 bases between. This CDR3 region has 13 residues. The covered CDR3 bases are TGTGCCAGCAGCTCCGGGGTGAACACTGAA. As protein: CASSSGVNTE. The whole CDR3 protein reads CASSSGVNTEAFF.

The CDR3 is CASSLRDSITEAFF. The covered CDR3 bases are TGTGCCAGCAGCTTAAGGGACAGCATCACTGAA. This chain links TRBV7-8 with TRBJ1-1; TRBD1 matches at 7 bases. The read is 3 residues too short to cover the CDR3 end, so that end is filled in from the germline J gene. There are 14 residues in the CDR3. CDR1 is SGHVS and CDR2 is FQNEAQ in the germline V gene. J gave up 4 bases and V 2 bases, and 4 bases lay outside the gene matches.

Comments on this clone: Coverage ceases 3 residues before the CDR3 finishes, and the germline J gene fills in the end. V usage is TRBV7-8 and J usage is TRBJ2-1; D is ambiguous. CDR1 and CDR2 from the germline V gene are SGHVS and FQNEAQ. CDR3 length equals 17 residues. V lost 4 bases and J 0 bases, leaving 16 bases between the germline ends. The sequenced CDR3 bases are TGTGCCAGCAGCTCGACGACTCGTTCGAGCTCCTACAATGAG. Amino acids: CASSSTTRSSSYNE. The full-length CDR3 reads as CASSSTTRSSSYNEQFF.

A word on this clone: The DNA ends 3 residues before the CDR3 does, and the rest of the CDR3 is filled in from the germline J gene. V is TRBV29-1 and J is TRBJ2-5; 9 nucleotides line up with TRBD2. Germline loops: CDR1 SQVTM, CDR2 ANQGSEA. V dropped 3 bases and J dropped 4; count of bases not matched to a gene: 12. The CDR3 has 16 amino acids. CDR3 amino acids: CSVERRLAGERETQYF. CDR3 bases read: TGCAGCGTTGAGCGGCGTTTAGCGGGAGAAAGAGAGACC.

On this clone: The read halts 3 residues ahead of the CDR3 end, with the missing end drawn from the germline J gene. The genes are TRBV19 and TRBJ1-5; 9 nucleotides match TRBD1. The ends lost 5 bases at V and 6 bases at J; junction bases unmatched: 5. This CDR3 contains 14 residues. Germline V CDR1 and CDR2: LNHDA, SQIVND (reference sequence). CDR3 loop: CASSQRDRAQPQHF. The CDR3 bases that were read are TGTGCCAGTAGTCAGCGGGACAGGGCTCAGCCC. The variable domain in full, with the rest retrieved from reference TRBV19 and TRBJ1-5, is DGGITQSPKYLFRKEGQNVTLSCEQNLNHDAMYWYRQDPGQGLRLIYYSQIVNDFQKGDIAEGYSVSREKKESFPLTVTSAQKNPTAFYLCASSQRDRAQPQHFGDGTRLSIL.

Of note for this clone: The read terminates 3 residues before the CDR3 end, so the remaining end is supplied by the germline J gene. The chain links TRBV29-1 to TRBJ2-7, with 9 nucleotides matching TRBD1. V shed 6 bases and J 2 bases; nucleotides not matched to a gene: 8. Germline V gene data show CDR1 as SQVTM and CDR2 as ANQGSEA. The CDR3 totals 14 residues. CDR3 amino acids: CSVPQGQGTYEQYF. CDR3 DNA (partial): TGCAGCGTCCCTCAGGGACAGGGTACCTACGAG.

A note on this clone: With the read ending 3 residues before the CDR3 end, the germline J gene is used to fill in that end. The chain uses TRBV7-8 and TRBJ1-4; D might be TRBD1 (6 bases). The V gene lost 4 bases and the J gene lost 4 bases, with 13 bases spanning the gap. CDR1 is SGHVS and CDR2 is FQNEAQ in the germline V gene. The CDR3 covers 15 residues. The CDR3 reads CASSSGQNRNEKLFF. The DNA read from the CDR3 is TGTGCCAGCAGCTCAGGACAGAATCGTAATGAAAAA.

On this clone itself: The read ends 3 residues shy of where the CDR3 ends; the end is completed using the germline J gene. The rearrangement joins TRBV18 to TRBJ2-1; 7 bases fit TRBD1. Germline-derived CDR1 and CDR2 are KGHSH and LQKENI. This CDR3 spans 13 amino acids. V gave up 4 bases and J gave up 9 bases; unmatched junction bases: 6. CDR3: CASSRDSSSEQFF. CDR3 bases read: TGTGCCAGCTCACGGGACAGCTCCAGTGAG.

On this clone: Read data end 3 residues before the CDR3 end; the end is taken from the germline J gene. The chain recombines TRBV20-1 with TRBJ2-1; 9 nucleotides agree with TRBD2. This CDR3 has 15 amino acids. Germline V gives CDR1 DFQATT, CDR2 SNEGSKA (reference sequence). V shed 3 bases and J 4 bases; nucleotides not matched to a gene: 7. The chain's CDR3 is CSASKVAGGYNEQFF. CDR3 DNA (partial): TGCAGTGCTAGTAAGGTCGCGGGAGGGTACAATGAG.

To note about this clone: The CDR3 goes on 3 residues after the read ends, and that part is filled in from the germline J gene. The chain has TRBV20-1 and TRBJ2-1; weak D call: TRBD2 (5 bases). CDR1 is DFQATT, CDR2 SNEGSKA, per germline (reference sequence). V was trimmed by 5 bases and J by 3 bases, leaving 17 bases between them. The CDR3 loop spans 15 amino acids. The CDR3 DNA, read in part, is TGCAGTGCTCCCAAACTAGTCGACTACTACAATGAG. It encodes CSAPKLVDYYNE. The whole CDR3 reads CSAPKLVDYYNEQFF.

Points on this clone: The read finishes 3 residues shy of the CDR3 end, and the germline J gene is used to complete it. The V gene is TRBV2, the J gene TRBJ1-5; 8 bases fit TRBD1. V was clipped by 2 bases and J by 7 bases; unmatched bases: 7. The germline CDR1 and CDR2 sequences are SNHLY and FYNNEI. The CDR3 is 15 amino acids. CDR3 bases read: TGTGCCAGCAGTGAACTGACAGGGGTGGGGCAGCCC. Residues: CASSELTGVGQP. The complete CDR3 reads CASSELTGVGQPQHF.

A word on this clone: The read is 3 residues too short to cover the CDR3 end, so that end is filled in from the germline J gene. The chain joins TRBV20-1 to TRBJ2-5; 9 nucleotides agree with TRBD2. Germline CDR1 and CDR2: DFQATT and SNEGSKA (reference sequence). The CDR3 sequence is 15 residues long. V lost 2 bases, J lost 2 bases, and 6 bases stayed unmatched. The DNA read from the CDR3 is TGCAGTGCTAGACAAAGACTAGCGGTGCAAGAGACC. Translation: CSARQRLAVQET. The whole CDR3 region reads CSARQRLAVQETQYF.

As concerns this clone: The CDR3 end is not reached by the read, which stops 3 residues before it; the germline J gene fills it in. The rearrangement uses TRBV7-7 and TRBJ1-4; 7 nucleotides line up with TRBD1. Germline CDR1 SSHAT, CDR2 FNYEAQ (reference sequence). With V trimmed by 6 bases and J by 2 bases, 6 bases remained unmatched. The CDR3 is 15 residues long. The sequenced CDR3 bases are TGTGCCAGCAGTCCACAGGGGTTGACTAATGAAAAA. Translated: CASSPQGLTNEK. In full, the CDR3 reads CASSPQGLTNEKLFF.